The 9 T cell receptor beta chains below were found in one sample sequenced in a study of blood T cells in healthy people across ages. Then a second PCR, running about 6 to 12 cycles, was carried out with a sample-barcoded 5' primer and a J-beta primer mix. TCRdb used MiXCR to reprocess the 5' RACE reads, holding one entry per CDR3 protein. This repertoire shows 1.4 million to 1.5 million distinct CDR3 sequences, 42% found once; its top ten account for roughly 7.9%. Material: blood. These receptor sequences come from a woman under 30 in good health.

The rearrangement links TRBV16 to TRBJ2-5; D gene unclear. Deletions cut 5 bases from V and 7 bases from J, with 20 bases between. The CDR3 has 15 amino acids. Germline CDR1 KGHSY, CDR2 FQNENV. CDR3 nucleotide sequence: TGTGCCAGCAGCACTACCAATGGGCAGGCCCGGACCCAGTACTTC. Its translation: CASSTTNGQARTQYF.

This clonotype was seen more than once but under ten times. The chain couples TRBV10-1 to TRBJ2-1, with TRBD1 as a possible D gene (6 bases). This CDR3 contains 18 residues. CDR1 is WNHNN, CDR2 SYGVQD, per germline (reference sequence). V lost 3 bases, J lost 7 bases, and 25 bases lay in between. CDR3 coding DNA: TGCGCCAGCAGTGAAGGAGGAAATAAGATGGAACAGGGTAATGAGCAGTTCTTC. This sequence encodes CASSEGGNKMEQGNEQFF.

V is TRBV20-1 and J is TRBJ1-4; TRBD1 might be the D (5 bases). CDR3 length: 14 amino acids. V lost 1 base to trimming and J lost 7 bases, with 13 bases between them. Germline V gives CDR1 DFQATT, CDR2 SNEGSKA (reference sequence). DNA of the CDR3: TGCAGTGCTAGAGGCGGGACTCGGGGTGAAAAACTGTTTTTT. Amino acid sequence: CSARGGTRGEKLFF.

This clonotype was detected only a few times. CDR3 amino acids: CASRVAGMSEQFF. The CDR3 DNA reads TGTGCCAGCAGAGTGGCAGGGATGAGTGAGCAGTTCTTC. The chain joins TRBV11-1 to TRBJ2-1; TRBD1 might be the D (5 bases). The V gene's germline CDR1 is SGHAT and CDR2 FQDESV (reference sequence). Trimming cost V 6 bases and J 9 bases, with 15 bases left between them. The CDR3 sequence is 13 residues long. Looking up the rest from reference TRBV11-1 and TRBJ2-1 gives the full variable domain: EAEVAQSPRYKITEKSQAVAFWCDPISGHATLYWYRQILGQGPELLVQFQDESVVDDSQLPKDRFSAERLKGVDSTLKIQPAELGDSAMYLCASRVAGMSEQFFGPGTRLTVL.

This clonotype turned up a few times. The CDR3 coding sequence is TGCGCCAGCAGGGGCGTTCCGGGTGAGCAGTACTTC. Amino acids: CASRGVPGEQYF. The chain has TRBV4-1 and TRBJ2-7; D is undetermined. The CDR3 runs to 12 residues. Deletions cut 6 bases from V and 7 bases from J, with 13 bases between. CDR1 MGHRA and CDR2 YSYEKL come from the germline V gene.

The chain recombines TRBV10-3 with TRBJ2-1, with TRBD2 matching 16 bases. The junction had 5 bases not matched to a gene; V was cut back by 5 bases and J by 10 bases. The V gene's germline CDR1 is ENHRY and CDR2 SYGVKD. The CDR3 runs 15 residues. DNA for the CDR3: TGTGCCATCAGTCCGGGACTAGCGGGAGGGCGGGAGCAGTTCTTC. Translation: CAISPGLAGGREQFF.

This clonotype was counted many times. The chain's CDR3 is CASSPGLATQETQYF. The CDR3 DNA reads as TGTGCCAGCAGTCCGGGACTAGCGACTCAAGAGACCCAGTACTTC. The chain has TRBV27 and TRBJ2-5; 10 bases are shared with TRBD2. The J segment lost 2 bases and the V segment lost 5 bases, leaving 5 bases of the junction unmatched. CDR1 MNHEY and CDR2 SMNVEV come from the germline V gene (reference sequence). CDR3 length: 15 amino acids.

This clonotype has just one count. This chain links TRBV10-2 with TRBJ2-1; a possible D gene is TRBD1 (6 bases). CDR1 and CDR2 (germline): WSHSY, SAAADI. This CDR3 spans 14 amino acids. The CDR3 protein is CAAVGDRKHNEQFF. Written as DNA, the CDR3 is TGCGCAGCCGTAGGAGACAGGAAACACAATGAGCAGTTCTTC.

This clonotype was detected only a few times. The gene calls are TRBV5-5 and TRBJ1-5, with 10 bases matching TRBD1. The length of the CDR3 is 20 residues. Trimming at V came to 3 bases and at J to 0 bases, leaving 15 bases not matched to a gene. Per the germline V gene, CDR1 is SGHKS and CDR2 is YYEKEE (reference sequence). CDR3 region: CASSSSRDRGWGHSNQPQHF. The CDR3 region has the DNA TGTGCCAGCAGCTCGTCCCGGGACAGGGGTTGGGGTCATAGCAATCAGCCCCAGCATTTT.